The entry below describes one T cell receptor beta chain. No antigen is known for it. Base qualities are not recorded, but no much larger clone differs from it by a single base. Participants in the prospective study were enrolled through a virtual design, were aged roughly 18 to 100 years, and lived in approximately 25 United States geographic areas. To assign participants to cohorts, the prospective study relied on clinical history that participants themselves reported in a screening survey and a study questionnaire. For ImmuneRACE Cohort 3, a participant was defined as recovered based on two consecutive negative NP/OP PCR tests, clearance by a healthcare professional, or resolution of symptoms. Mobile phlebotomists in the prospective study collected whole blood, serum and a nasopharyngeal or oropharyngeal swab from every participant. Additional blood draws and questionnaires over an approximately 2-month period could optionally be provided by prospective study participants. Prospective study blood samples were shipped either frozen or at room temperature before DNA extraction.

Ends trimmed: V by 5 bases, J by 5 bases; bases unmatched to a gene: 12. Taken from the germline V gene (reference sequence), the CDR1 and CDR2 loops are MNHEY and SMNVEV. From the cysteine up to the phenylalanine, the CDR3 has a length of 18 residues. The sequence is cut down to CDR3 DNA, 54 bases in frame from base 1. These data originate in a study of blood T cell repertoires in COVID-19 (dated by TCRdb to the early 2020s). Background on the whole study: Collaborator samples came from the United States, Italy and Spain and covered acute and convalescent phases of COVID-19. The prospective study material was composed of cDNA or gDNA derived from T cells, B-cell-depleted T cells, or PBMCs. Where HLA class I and class II types were available, the types were taken from metadata supplied by the sample provider, not from assay-based typing. A freely available public database, intended as a resource for researchers studying the immune response to SARS-CoV-2, is where the repertoires were released. Nearly every sample came with metadata listing a de-identified subject ID, COVID-19 status, age in years and sex. Samples came from the ongoing ImmuneRACE study (first 160 participants) plus 1,254 subjects from 6 global collaborators. The dataset comprised deeply sampled blood TCRbeta repertoires from subjects exposed to, actively infected with, or recovered from COVID-19.

The immunoSEQ Assay, a bias-controlled multiplex PCR, was used to amplify TCRbeta CDR3 regions from genomic DNA. From the authors' description of their analysis: Nucleated cell counts per sample were estimated from amplification of reference gene primers within the assay. Sequence reads were collapsed and filtered to measure the absolute abundance of every unique TCRbeta CDR3 rearrangement. For each sample, productive Simpson clonality was calculated by taking the square root of Simpson's diversity index across productive rearrangements. TCRdb stores this immuneACCESS table with in-frame sequences only. Part of the clones is absent; in the studies checked, under half of the shortfall reflects unresolved V genes, and no reason is known for the rest. V, J and clone size reflect that table, while D and trimming were determined from the DNA. This sample holds 200,000 to 250,000 clones; about four fifths were observed only once. Roughly 6.2% of the sample is in the top ten clones.

Overall results and qualifications from the work: The quantity of clinical and demographic metadata differed by source and by participant and was supplied without curation.

The chain links TRBV27 with TRBJ2-3, and TRBD2 aligns with 14 junction nucleotides. The sample taken for sequencing was PBMCs or T cells enriched from blood (not recorded which). The clonotype was recovered from a woman aged 40 to 55 who had recovered from COVID-19. The DNA sequence is TGTGCCAGCAGTACCACCGCGACTAGCGGGAGGGCCCTAGATACGCAGTATTTT. Translation gives CASSTTATSGRALDTQYF.